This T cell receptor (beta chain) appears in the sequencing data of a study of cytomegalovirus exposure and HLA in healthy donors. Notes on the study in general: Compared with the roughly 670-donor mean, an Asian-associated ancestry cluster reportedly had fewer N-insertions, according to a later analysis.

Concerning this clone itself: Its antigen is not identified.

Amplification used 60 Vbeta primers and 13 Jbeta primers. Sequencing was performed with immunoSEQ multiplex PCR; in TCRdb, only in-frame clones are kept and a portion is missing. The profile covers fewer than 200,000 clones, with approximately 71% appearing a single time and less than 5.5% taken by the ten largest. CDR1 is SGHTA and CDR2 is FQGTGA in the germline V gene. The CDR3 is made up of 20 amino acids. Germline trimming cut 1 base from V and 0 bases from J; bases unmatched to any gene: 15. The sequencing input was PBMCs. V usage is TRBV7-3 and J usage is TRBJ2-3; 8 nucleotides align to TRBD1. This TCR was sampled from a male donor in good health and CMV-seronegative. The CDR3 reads CASSLKPLTGQESSTDTQYF. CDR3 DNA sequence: TGTGCCAGCAGCTTAAAGCCCTTGACGGGACAGGAGTCTAGCACAGATACGCAGTATTTT.